This is a list of T cell receptor beta chains from one sample in a study of cytomegalovirus exposure and HLA in healthy donors. Repertoires were generated with immunoSEQ multiplex PCR, while TCRdb's copy carries only in-frame clones and drops some. The data hold some 180,000 clones, with roughly 80% observed a single time. The specimen sequenced was PBMCs. The receptors stem from a middle-aged man in good health and CMV-seropositive. The CDR3 runs from the conserved cysteine through the conserved F or W. Fields, in order: V gene, J gene, clone size, CDR3 length, D gene, CDR3 DNA, CDR3 protein. The D gene is left open where the match is weak. Not all rows give a size; the values are once, few, many and, for expanded clones, a class.

v_call: TRBV9; j_call: TRBJ2-3; clone_size: NA; cdr3_length: 17; d_call: TRBD2; cdr3_nt: TGTGCCAGCAGCGTAGGACTAGCGGGAGGACGCACAGATACGCAGTATTTT; cdr3_aa: CASSVGLAGGRTDTQYF
v_call: TRBV6-1; j_call: TRBJ2-1; clone_size: NA; cdr3_length: 15; d_call: TRBD2; cdr3_nt: TGTGCCAGCAGGGCATATCCTAGCGGACCAAATGAGCAGTTCTTC; cdr3_aa: CASRAYPSGPNEQFF
v_call: TRBV7-3; j_call: TRBJ2-3; clone_size: NA; cdr3_length: 20; d_call: TRBD2; cdr3_nt: TGTGCCAGCAGCTTAACGGAGCGGGGACTAGCGGGAGTATGGGTGGATACGCAGTATTTT; cdr3_aa: CASSLTERGLAGVWVDTQYF
v_call: TRBV11-1; j_call: TRBJ2-7; clone_size: NA; cdr3_length: 15; d_call: NA; cdr3_nt: TGTGCCAGCAGCCCGCACGGGGGTGGAGCCTACGAGCAGTACTTC; cdr3_aa: CASSPHGGGAYEQYF
v_call: TRBV9; j_call: TRBJ2-5; clone_size: NA; cdr3_length: 14; d_call: NA; cdr3_nt: TGTGCCAGCAGCGTAGGTGGACTTTCACCGACCCAGTACTTC; cdr3_aa: CASSVGGLSPTQYF
v_call: TRBV27; j_call: TRBJ1-2; clone_size: NA; cdr3_length: 16; d_call: NA; cdr3_nt: TGTGCCAGCAGTATCGAACCGGGACATAGTAACTATGGCTACACCTTC; cdr3_aa: CASSIEPGHSNYGYTF
v_call: TRBV28; j_call: TRBJ1-2; clone_size: NA; cdr3_length: 14; d_call: NA; cdr3_nt: TGTGCCAGCATCCTGGGGGGCGGGAGCTATGGCTACACCTTC; cdr3_aa: CASILGGGSYGYTF
v_call: TRBV5-6; j_call: TRBJ2-1; clone_size: NA; cdr3_length: 14; d_call: NA; cdr3_nt: TGTGCCAGCAGCAGACAGGCCTCCTACAATGAGCAGTTCTTC; cdr3_aa: CASSRQASYNEQFF
v_call: TRBV19; j_call: TRBJ2-3; clone_size: NA; cdr3_length: 17; d_call: TRBD2; cdr3_nt: TGTGCCAGTAGTAAGTGGGGCGGGAGGGCCAGCACAGATACGCAGTATTTT; cdr3_aa: CASSKWGGRASTDTQYF
v_call: TRBV29-1; j_call: TRBJ2-3; clone_size: NA; cdr3_length: 12; d_call: TRBD2; cdr3_nt: TGCAGCGTTGTGGCGGGGGTAGATACGCAGTATTTT; cdr3_aa: CSVVAGVDTQYF
v_call: TRBV6-6; j_call: TRBJ2-6; clone_size: NA; cdr3_length: 15; d_call: NA; cdr3_nt: TGTGCCAGCAGTTACTCCAGCTCTGGGGCCAACGTCCTGACTTTC; cdr3_aa: CASSYSSSGANVLTF
v_call: TRBV19; j_call: TRBJ2-2; clone_size: NA; cdr3_length: 14; d_call: NA; cdr3_nt: TGTGCCAGTAGTGACCCGCCGGGCACCGGGGAGCTGTTTTTT; cdr3_aa: CASSDPPGTGELFF
v_call: TRBV7-9; j_call: TRBJ1-4; clone_size: NA; cdr3_length: 16; d_call: NA; cdr3_nt: TGTGCCAGCAGCGCCGTCGGAGGGGGGGGTAGTGAAAAACTGTTTTTT; cdr3_aa: CASSAVGGGGSEKLFF
v_call: TRBV5-1; j_call: TRBJ1-2; clone_size: once; cdr3_length: 13; d_call: NA; cdr3_nt: TGCGCCAGCAGCCCGCTCGACAGAGGTGGCTACACCTTC; cdr3_aa: CASSPLDRGGYTF
v_call: TRBV6-5; j_call: TRBJ2-5; clone_size: NA; cdr3_length: 12; d_call: NA; cdr3_nt: TGTGCCACGACGGGGGGCGTAGAGACCCAGTACTTC; cdr3_aa: CATTGGVETQYF
v_call: TRBV5-4; j_call: TRBJ2-2; clone_size: NA; cdr3_length: 17; d_call: TRBD2; cdr3_nt: TGTGCCAGCAGCCACGCCCTCGTAGCGGGAGTTACCGGGGAGCTGTTTTTT; cdr3_aa: CASSHALVAGVTGELFF
v_call: TRBV27; j_call: TRBJ1-5; clone_size: NA; cdr3_length: 13; d_call: NA; cdr3_nt: TGTGCCAGCCTTGGACAGAGCAATCAGCCCCAGCATTTT; cdr3_aa: CASLGQSNQPQHF
v_call: TRBV6-1; j_call: TRBJ2-3; clone_size: NA; cdr3_length: 16; d_call: TRBD1; cdr3_nt: TGTGCCAGCAGTGATGGGACAGGGATCCCCCCAGATACGCAGTATTTT; cdr3_aa: CASSDGTGIPPDTQYF
v_call: TRBV7-8; j_call: TRBJ2-7; clone_size: NA; cdr3_length: 15; d_call: NA; cdr3_nt: TGTGCCAGCAGCTTAGGTGGCCCAGGCTCCTACGAGCAGTACTTC; cdr3_aa: CASSLGGPGSYEQYF
v_call: TRBV4-2; j_call: TRBJ1-4; clone_size: NA; cdr3_length: 17; d_call: NA; cdr3_nt: TGTGCCAGCAGCCAAGAAGTTCTTGGGGACACCTATGAAAAACTGTTTTTT; cdr3_aa: CASSQEVLGDTYEKLFF
v_call: TRBV25-1; j_call: TRBJ2-5; clone_size: once; cdr3_length: 15; d_call: NA; cdr3_nt: TGTGCCAGCAGTGAATGGGCAGTCGTACAAGAGACCCAGTACTTC; cdr3_aa: CASSEWAVVQETQYF
v_call: TRBV2; j_call: TRBJ2-7; clone_size: NA; cdr3_length: 14; d_call: NA; cdr3_nt: TGTGCCTCCCGGGGGAGGGGGGGAGTCTACGAGCAGTACTTC; cdr3_aa: CASRGRGGVYEQYF
v_call: TRBV9; j_call: TRBJ2-2; clone_size: NA; cdr3_length: 14; d_call: NA; cdr3_nt: TGTGCCAGCAGCCCGACTAATGGTCCCGGGGAGCTGTTTTTT; cdr3_aa: CASSPTNGPGELFF
v_call: TRBV7-6; j_call: TRBJ1-3; clone_size: NA; cdr3_length: 16; d_call: TRBD1; cdr3_nt: TGTGCCAGCAGCTCGGACAGGGGAGGACTTGGAAACACCATATATTTT; cdr3_aa: CASSSDRGGLGNTIYF
v_call: TRBV10-3; j_call: TRBJ2-7; clone_size: few; cdr3_length: 13; d_call: NA; cdr3_nt: TGTGCCATCAGTGACGGGGAATCCTACGAGCAGTACTTC; cdr3_aa: CAISDGESYEQYF
v_call: TRBV13; j_call: TRBJ2-5; clone_size: NA; cdr3_length: 15; d_call: NA; cdr3_nt: TGTGCCAGCAGCTTAGGGCAGGCGCCCGAAGAGACCCAGTACTTC; cdr3_aa: CASSLGQAPEETQYF
v_call: TRBV5-1; j_call: TRBJ2-3; clone_size: few; cdr3_length: 14; d_call: TRBD2; cdr3_nt: TGCGCCAGCAGCCAAGCGGGGGGTACAGATACGCAGTATTTT; cdr3_aa: CASSQAGGTDTQYF
v_call: TRBV7-2; j_call: TRBJ1-2; clone_size: few; cdr3_length: 13; d_call: TRBD1; cdr3_nt: TGTGCCAGCAGCCCACAGGGGGACTATGGCTACACCTTC; cdr3_aa: CASSPQGDYGYTF
v_call: TRBV5-4; j_call: TRBJ1-2; clone_size: once; cdr3_length: 18; d_call: TRBD1; cdr3_nt: TGTGCCAGCAGCTTGGACTGGGGGACAGCAGACAGTAACTATGGCTACACCTTC; cdr3_aa: CASSLDWGTADSNYGYTF
v_call: TRBV7-2; j_call: TRBJ2-3; clone_size: NA; cdr3_length: 15; d_call: NA; cdr3_nt: TGTGCCAGCAGCCCCTCCCCCTTTCTCACAGATACGCAGTATTTT; cdr3_aa: CASSPSPFLTDTQYF
v_call: TRBV9; j_call: TRBJ2-3; clone_size: NA; cdr3_length: 19; d_call: TRBD2; cdr3_nt: TGTGCCAGCAGCGCCCTTGTTCCGGGTGCGAGCGGGAGGACAGATACGCAGTATTTT; cdr3_aa: CASSALVPGASGRTDTQYF
v_call: TRBV5-1; j_call: TRBJ2-3; clone_size: NA; cdr3_length: 15; d_call: TRBD2; cdr3_nt: TGCGCCAGCAGCTTGGCGATTGGGAGGGGAGATACGCAGTATTTT; cdr3_aa: CASSLAIGRGDTQYF
v_call: TRBV7-6; j_call: TRBJ2-1; clone_size: once; cdr3_length: 15; d_call: NA; cdr3_nt: TGTGCCAGCAGCCGCGATACGGGGGTCTACAATGAGCAGTTCTTC; cdr3_aa: CASSRDTGVYNEQFF
v_call: TRBV11-1; j_call: TRBJ2-7; clone_size: NA; cdr3_length: 13; d_call: NA; cdr3_nt: TGTGCCAGCAGCTTGGCAGGCTTCTACGAGCAGTACTTC; cdr3_aa: CASSLAGFYEQYF
v_call: TRBV28; j_call: TRBJ2-6; clone_size: NA; cdr3_length: 13; d_call: NA; cdr3_nt: TGTGCCAGCAGGCGGTCTGGGGCCAACGTCCTGACTTTC; cdr3_aa: CASRRSGANVLTF
v_call: TRBV7-2; j_call: TRBJ2-7; clone_size: NA; cdr3_length: 16; d_call: TRBD1; cdr3_nt: TGTGCCAGCAGCAGGCTGACAGGGGCCTCCTTGTACGAGCAGTACTTC; cdr3_aa: CASSRLTGASLYEQYF
v_call: TRBV6-5; j_call: TRBJ1-2; clone_size: NA; cdr3_length: 12; d_call: TRBD1; cdr3_nt: TGTGCCAGCAGCCGACAGGGTCGGGGCTACACCTTC; cdr3_aa: CASSRQGRGYTF
v_call: TRBV6-1; j_call: TRBJ1-5; clone_size: NA; cdr3_length: 15; d_call: NA; cdr3_nt: TGTGCCAGCAGCCGGGAGGGGGGAATCTCTACGCCCCAGCATTTT; cdr3_aa: CASSREGGISTPQHF
v_call: TRBV14; j_call: TRBJ2-5; clone_size: few; cdr3_length: 16; d_call: NA; cdr3_nt: TGTGCCAGCAGCCCAGAGAGGGGGATATCGCAAGAGACCCAGTACTTC; cdr3_aa: CASSPERGISQETQYF
v_call: TRBV6-5; j_call: TRBJ1-2; clone_size: NA; cdr3_length: 15; d_call: TRBD1; cdr3_nt: TGTGCCAGCAGTCCTAGGACAGGGGGCAACTATGGCTACACCTTC; cdr3_aa: CASSPRTGGNYGYTF
v_call: TRBV2; j_call: TRBJ2-5; clone_size: once; cdr3_length: 15; d_call: TRBD2; cdr3_nt: TGTGCCAGCAGTAAAACGGGCGGGGGGCAAGAGACCCAGTACTTC; cdr3_aa: CASSKTGGGQETQYF
v_call: TRBV14; j_call: TRBJ2-1; clone_size: NA; cdr3_length: 16; d_call: TRBD2; cdr3_nt: TGTGCCAGCAGCCAAAACCGGGACTACCCCTACAATGAGCAGTTCTTC; cdr3_aa: CASSQNRDYPYNEQFF
v_call: TRBV5-1; j_call: TRBJ2-2; clone_size: once; cdr3_length: 16; d_call: TRBD2; cdr3_nt: TGCGCCAGCAGCTTGGTTCCTAGCGGGAACACCGGGGAGCTGTTTTTT; cdr3_aa: CASSLVPSGNTGELFF
v_call: TRBV6-5; j_call: TRBJ1-1; clone_size: NA; cdr3_length: 13; d_call: TRBD1; cdr3_nt: TGTGCCAGCAACTCGGACAGGGGGCGTGAAGCTTTCTTT; cdr3_aa: CASNSDRGREAFF
v_call: TRBV7-6; j_call: TRBJ2-7; clone_size: NA; cdr3_length: 13; d_call: NA; cdr3_nt: TGTGCCAGCAGCTCCCGGACAAGCTACGAGCAGTACTTC; cdr3_aa: CASSSRTSYEQYF
v_call: TRBV9; j_call: TRBJ2-2; clone_size: NA; cdr3_length: 14; d_call: NA; cdr3_nt: TGTGCCAGCAGCCTGGATGGGGGGACCGGGGAGCTGTTTTTT; cdr3_aa: CASSLDGGTGELFF
v_call: TRBV4-1; j_call: TRBJ2-7; clone_size: NA; cdr3_length: 16; d_call: TRBD1; cdr3_nt: TGCGCCAGCAGCATAGCACCGGGACAGGGTACCTACGAGCAGTACTTC; cdr3_aa: CASSIAPGQGTYEQYF
v_call: TRBV5-8; j_call: TRBJ2-2; clone_size: NA; cdr3_length: 15; d_call: TRBD2; cdr3_nt: TGTGCCAGCAGCTCCGGGACTAGTAACACCGGGGAGCTGTTTTTT; cdr3_aa: CASSSGTSNTGELFF
v_call: TRBV18; j_call: TRBJ1-2; clone_size: NA; cdr3_length: 15; d_call: NA; cdr3_nt: TGTGCCAGCTCACCGCAGGGTTCGGAAGGCTATGGCTACACCTTC; cdr3_aa: CASSPQGSEGYGYTF
v_call: TRBV7-8; j_call: TRBJ1-1; clone_size: NA; cdr3_length: 13; d_call: NA; cdr3_nt: TGTGCCAGCACCAACGAGGGCAACACTGAAGCTTTCTTT; cdr3_aa: CASTNEGNTEAFF
v_call: TRBV7-2; j_call: TRBJ1-5; clone_size: NA; cdr3_length: 15; d_call: NA; cdr3_nt: TGTGCCAGCAGTTACGACAGTTATAGCAATCAGCCCCAGCATTTT; cdr3_aa: CASSYDSYSNQPQHF
v_call: TRBV19; j_call: TRBJ1-1; clone_size: NA; cdr3_length: 14; d_call: NA; cdr3_nt: TGTGCCAGTAGGGGGGGAGTTGTGAACACTGAAGCTTTCTTT; cdr3_aa: CASRGGVVNTEAFF
v_call: TRBV28; j_call: TRBJ2-7; clone_size: few; cdr3_length: 15; d_call: TRBD1; cdr3_nt: TGTGCCAGCAGTTTTTGGGGACAGGGCTACTACGAGCAGTACTTC; cdr3_aa: CASSFWGQGYYEQYF